Listed here are 27 T cell receptor beta chains from one sample, sequenced in a study of blood T cell repertoires in COVID-19. The protocol was immunoSEQ multiplex PCR, while the TCRdb copy is restricted to in-frame clones and leaves out a portion. Here the sample spans some 270,000 clones, 85% to 95% being singletons. The sequenced sample consisted of PBMCs or T cells enriched from blood (not recorded which). These receptor sequences come from a man aged 35-49 years who had been exposed to COVID-19.

This clone appeared once. This chain connects TRBV6-6 to TRBJ1-1; the D gene is possibly TRBD1 (6 bases). In germline, CDR1 is MNHNY, CDR2 SVGAGI (reference sequence). V was pared by 7 bases and J by 5 bases, with 17 bases between. This CDR3 contains 14 residues. DNA of the CDR3: TGTGCCAGCAATTTACAGGGAAGAGGAACTGAAGCTTTCTTT. Translated, it gives CASNLQGRGTEAFF.

The V gene is TRBV9, the J gene TRBJ1-6; TRBD1 aligns across 7 bases. Germline V gives CDR1 SGDLS, CDR2 YYNGEE. This CDR3 spans 17 amino acids. The ends lost 3 bases at V and 6 bases at J; junction bases unmatched: 12. Written as DNA, the CDR3 is TGTGCCAGCAGCGCGGAAGAACAGGGGATTGGTAATTCACCCCTCCACTTT. Translation gives CASSAEEQGIGNSPLHF. Full variable domain (missing parts from reference TRBV9 and TRBJ1-6): DSGVTQTPKHLITATGQRVTLRCSPRSGDLSVYWYQQSLDQGLQFLIQYYNGEERAKGNILERFSAQQFPDLHSELNLSSLELGDSALYFCASSAEEQGIGNSPLHFGNGTRLTVT.

The chain combines TRBV12-5 with TRBJ1-5; 7 bases align to TRBD1. CDR1 and CDR2 from the germline V gene are LGHNT and FRNRAP. V trimming: 0 bases; J trimming: 5 bases; junction bases outside the gene matches: 1. There are 14 residues in the CDR3. The CDR3 DNA sequence: TGTGCTAGTGGTTTGGTAACAGGGGATCAGCCCCAGCATTTT. It yields the protein CASGLVTGDQPQHF.

The gene calls are TRBV19 and TRBJ2-3; 10 bases map to TRBD2. Germline loops: CDR1 LNHDA, CDR2 SQIVND (reference sequence). This CDR3 contains 14 residues. The V segment lost 7 bases and the J segment 2 bases; nucleotides outside the gene matches: 3. The CDR3 protein is CASKTSGNTDTQYF. CDR3 sequence (DNA): TGTGCCAGTAAAACTAGCGGGAACACAGATACGCAGTATTTT.

The V gene is TRBV24-1, the J gene TRBJ1-2; possibly TRBD1 for D (5 bases). This CDR3 comprises 14 residues. Germline CDR1 reads KGHDR; CDR2 reads SFDVKD. Deletions cut 3 bases from V and 4 bases from J, with 11 bases between. As DNA, the CDR3 is TGTGCCACCAGTGATCCCGGGGGAACCTATGGCTACACCTTC. Its protein product is CATSDPGGTYGYTF.

The V call is TRBV30, the J call TRBJ1-4, with D possibly matching TRBD1 (6 bases). V lost 0 bases to trimming and J lost 7 bases, with 15 bases between them. Germline CDR1 GTSNPN, CDR2 SVGIG (reference sequence). The CDR3 contains 15 residues. CDR3 region: CAWSVRDRRTEKLFF. The CDR3, as DNA: TGTGCCTGGAGTGTACGTGACAGGAGGACTGAAAAACTGTTTTTT.

DNA for the CDR3: TGTGCCAGCAGTTCCAGGACAGCCCTGAACACTGAAGCTTTCTTT. Translation gives CASSSRTALNTEAFF. This sequence joins TRBV28 and TRBJ1-1, with D possibly TRBD1 on 6 matching bases. Trimming stripped 4 bases from V and 0 bases from J, with 12 bases between. Per germline, CDR1 MDHEN and CDR2 SYDVKM. The CDR3 consists of 15 residues.

The chain uses TRBV27 and TRBJ2-7, with a weak D call TRBD1 (5 bases). Germline values: CDR1 MNHEY, CDR2 SMNVEV (reference sequence). V lost 3 bases, J lost 5 bases, and 11 bases lay in between. This CDR3 spans 13 amino acids. CDR3 in amino acids: CASSFRRVHEQYF. In DNA, the CDR3 is TGTGCCAGCAGTTTCCGCAGGGTACACGAGCAGTACTTC.

The V call is TRBV19, the J call TRBJ1-1; 7 bases line up with TRBD1. The germline CDR1 and CDR2 sequences are LNHDA and SQIVND (reference sequence). This CDR3 region has 16 residues. The V gene end was trimmed by 3 bases and the J gene end by 5 bases; junction bases not matched to a gene: 12. The CDR3 sequence is CASSILQAKQGTEAFF. The CDR3 DNA reads TGTGCCAGTAGTATTCTGCAGGCTAAACAGGGGACTGAAGCTTTCTTT. Combining the CDR3 with reference TRBV19 and TRBJ1-1 gives the whole variable domain DGGITQSPKYLFRKEGQNVTLSCEQNLNHDAMYWYRQDPGQGLRLIYYSQIVNDFQKGDIAEGYSVSREKKESFPLTVTSAQKNPTAFYLCASSILQAKQGTEAFFGQGTRLTVV.

This clone has more than one count but fewer than ten. This sequence joins TRBV19 and TRBJ1-3, with D unclear. The V and J ends lost 7 bases and 2 bases respectively, with 15 bases between them. Germline values: CDR1 LNHDA, CDR2 SQIVND (reference sequence). CDR3 length: 15 amino acids. In DNA form, the CDR3 reads TGTGCCAGTACCTACATCGGAGGTACTGGAAACACCATATATTTT. It is translated as CASTYIGGTGNTIYF.

The V and J genes are TRBV6-2 or TRBV6-3 and TRBJ1-5; perhaps TRBD1 as D (5 bases). CDR3 length: 14 residues. CDR1 and CDR2 from the germline V gene are MNHEY and SVGEGT. V was cut by 4 bases and J by 6 bases, with 13 bases left in between. The CDR3 sequence is CASSSGQGSQPQHF. Written as DNA, the CDR3 is TGTGCCAGCAGTTCCGGGCAGGGCTCTCAGCCCCAGCATTTT.

The chain recombines TRBV6-4 with TRBJ1-2; D perhaps matches TRBD1 (6 bases). This CDR3 comprises 15 residues. Trimming shortened V by 2 bases and J by 6 bases, and 16 bases separated the two germline ends. Germline CDR1 MRHNA, CDR2 SNTAGT. CDR3 in amino acids: CASSDPLDRNHGYTF. The CDR3 DNA is TGTGCCAGCAGTGACCCCCTGGACAGAAATCATGGCTACACCTTC.

The chain carries TRBV19 and TRBJ2-1, with TRBD2 matching over 8 bases. From germline, CDR1 is LNHDA and CDR2 SQIVND (reference sequence). The CDR3 loop spans 17 amino acids. V was clipped by 6 bases and J by 4 bases; unmatched bases: 14. The CDR3: CASRATSGGRLYNEQFF. The CDR3 bases are TGTGCCAGTAGAGCCACAAGCGGGGGCCGGCTATACAATGAGCAGTTCTTC.

The chain joins TRBV4-1 to TRBJ2-5; 8 bases map to TRBD2. Trimming cost V 2 bases and J 11 bases; bases outside gene matches: 4. The CDR3 spans 12 residues. Looked up from germline, CDR1 is MGHRA and CDR2 is YSYEKL. DNA of the CDR3: TGCGCCAGCAGCCAATTAGCGGGAAGTCAGTACTTC. Protein sequence: CASSQLAGSQYF.

This clone turned up a few times. The V call is TRBV7-9, the J call TRBJ1-2, with 11 bases fitting TRBD1. V was clipped by 5 bases and J by 7 bases; unmatched bases: 6. Germline-derived CDR1 and CDR2 are SEHNR and FQNEAQ (reference sequence). The CDR3 spans 14 residues. The chain's CDR3 is CASSPGQGAGGYTF. DNA of the CDR3: TGTGCCAGCAGCCCTGGACAGGGGGCGGGTGGCTACACCTTC.

DNA of the CDR3: TGTGCCAGCAGCCAGTTTACAGGGATTTTACCGTATGGCTACACCTTC. Translated, it gives CASSQFTGILPYGYTF. The chain recombines TRBV9 with TRBJ1-2; D perhaps matches TRBD1 (6 bases). There are 16 residues in the CDR3. The germline V and J ends were trimmed by 4 bases and 5 bases, with 21 bases remaining between them. CDR1 and CDR2 (germline): SGDLS, YYNGEE.

The chain joins TRBV11-1 to TRBJ2-1, with D unresolved. Germline lookup yields CDR1 SGHAT and CDR2 FQDESV (reference sequence). With 0 bases removed from V and 10 bases from J, the gap between germline ends came to 7 bases. CDR3 length: 12 residues. CDR3 nucleotide sequence: TGTGCCAGCAGCTTAGCAGGCGGAGAGCAGTTCTTC. This translates into CASSLAGGEQFF.

The V and J genes are TRBV5-4 and TRBJ1-4, with D perhaps TRBD1 (5 bases). Deletions cut 5 bases from V and 5 bases from J, with 13 bases between. Germline loops: CDR1 SGHNT, CDR2 YYREEE (reference sequence). This CDR3 spans 14 amino acids. The CDR3 loop reads CASSLAGPNEKLFF. As DNA, the CDR3 is TGTGCCAGCAGTCTGGCAGGGCCGAATGAAAAACTGTTTTTT.

Here the CDR3 reads CAWSPRSTEAFF. CDR3 nucleotide sequence: TGTGCCTGGAGTCCACGGAGCACTGAAGCTTTCTTT. The chain recombines TRBV30 with TRBJ1-1; D uncertain. Germline loops: CDR1 GTSNPN, CDR2 SVGIG (reference sequence). V lost 2 bases to trimming and J lost 4 bases, with 8 bases between them. The CDR3 runs to 12 residues.

This clone was detected a few times. The rearrangement joins TRBV19 to TRBJ1-3; D might be TRBD1 (5 bases). The V and J ends lost 3 bases and 2 bases respectively, with 8 bases between them. CDR3 size: 14 residues. CDR1 is LNHDA and CDR2 is SQIVND in the germline V gene (reference sequence). CDR3 residues: CASSIYRTGNTIYF. The CDR3 coding sequence is TGTGCCAGTAGTATCTACAGGACTGGAAACACCATATATTTT.

The V and J genes are TRBV28 and TRBJ2-7; D is perhaps TRBD2 (6 bases). The CDR3 contains 13 residues. Per germline, CDR1 MDHEN and CDR2 SYDVKM. Trimming left V 3 bases short and J 5 bases short, with 11 bases between. The DNA for the CDR3 is TGTGCCAGCAGTTTGAGACTAGAGAACGAGCAGTACTTC. Its translation is CASSLRLENEQYF.

This clone was seen just once. The chain combines TRBV7-3 with TRBJ2-2; 9 bases match TRBD2. The ends lost 6 bases at V and 9 bases at J; junction bases unmatched: 5. This CDR3 region has 13 residues. Per germline, CDR1 SGHTA and CDR2 FQGTGA. In nucleotides, the CDR3 is TGTGCCAGCAGTTCACTAGCGGGCCGGGAGCTGTTTTTT. Translating it yields CASSSLAGRELFF.

J is TRBJ2-7 and V is TRBV20-1, with 10 bases aligning to TRBD2. V trimming: 3 bases; J trimming: 3 bases; junction bases outside the gene matches: 8. From germline, CDR1 is DFQATT and CDR2 SNEGSKA (reference sequence). CDR3 length equals 15 residues. The CDR3 here is CSASIPSGRYYEQYF. CDR3 nucleotide sequence: TGCAGTGCTAGTATCCCTAGCGGGAGATACTACGAGCAGTACTTC.

The J gene is TRBJ2-7, the V gene TRBV7-2; 7 bases line up with TRBD1. The CDR3 loop spans 14 amino acids. Germline V lookup: CDR1 SGHTA, CDR2 FQGNSA. J gave up 6 bases and V 1 base, and 6 bases lay outside the gene matches. The CDR3 region is CASSLGASGGEQYF. The CDR3 DNA is TGTGCCAGCAGCTTAGGGGCTTCAGGGGGCGAGCAGTACTTC.

This chain links TRBV19 with TRBJ2-1, with unresolved D. Trimming cost V 3 bases and J 5 bases, with 14 bases left between them. The CDR3 covers 15 residues. Germline V gives CDR1 LNHDA, CDR2 SQIVND (reference sequence). This chain's CDR3 is CASSIDSSADNEQFF. DNA for the CDR3: TGTGCCAGTAGTATCGACTCCTCTGCAGACAATGAGCAGTTCTTC.

The CDR3 protein is CASRRQGNGGANVLTF. The CDR3 DNA reads as TGTGCCAGTCGTAGACAGGGAAATGGTGGGGCCAACGTCCTGACTTTC. This chain joins TRBV19 and TRBJ2-6; TRBD1 aligns across 7 bases. The V and J ends lost 8 bases and 3 bases, in that order; junction bases with no gene match: 10. The CDR3 is 16 residues long. The germline CDR1 and CDR2 sequences are LNHDA and SQIVND (reference sequence).

This chain uses TRBV5-6 with TRBJ2-7, with D possibly being TRBD2 (6 bases). The CDR3 extends over 14 amino acids. Trimming left V 3 bases short and J 2 bases short, with 12 bases between. CDR1 and CDR2 from the germline V gene are SGHDT and YYEEEE. CDR3 residues: CASSSFGGAYEQYF. CDR3 in DNA: TGTGCCAGCAGCTCCTTCGGGGGAGCCTACGAGCAGTACTTC.